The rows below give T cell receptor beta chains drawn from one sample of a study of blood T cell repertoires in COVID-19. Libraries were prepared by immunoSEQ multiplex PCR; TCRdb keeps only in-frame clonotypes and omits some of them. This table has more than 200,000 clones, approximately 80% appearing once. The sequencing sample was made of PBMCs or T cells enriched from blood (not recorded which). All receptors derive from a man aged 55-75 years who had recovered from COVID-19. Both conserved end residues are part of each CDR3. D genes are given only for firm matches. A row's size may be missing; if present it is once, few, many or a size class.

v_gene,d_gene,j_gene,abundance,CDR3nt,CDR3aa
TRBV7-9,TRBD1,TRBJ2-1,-,TGTGCCAGCAGCTCGCCGGACAGGGTGGGAGTAATTGAGCAGTTCTTC,CASSSPDRVGVIEQFF
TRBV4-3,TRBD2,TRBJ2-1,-,TGCGCCAGCAGCCAAGAACTAGCGGGGGGGCGGGATGAGCAGTTCTTC,CASSQELAGGRDEQFF
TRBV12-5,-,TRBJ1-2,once,TGTGCTAGTGTCCCCCCGGCCCCGACACTCTATGGCTACACCTTC,CASVPPAPTLYGYTF
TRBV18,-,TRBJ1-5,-,TGTGCCAGCTCTTTCGACAGAAATCAGCCCCAGCATTTT,CASSFDRNQPQHF
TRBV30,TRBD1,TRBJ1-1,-,TGTGCCTGGAGTCAAGACAGGGGAGCTTTCTTT,CAWSQDRGAFF
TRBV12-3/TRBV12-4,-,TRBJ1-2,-,TGTGCCAGCGCACCTCGGGGAGACTATGGCTACACCTTC,CASAPRGDYGYTF
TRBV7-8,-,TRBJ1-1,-,TGTGCCAGCAGCCTGACAGTAAACACTGAAGCTTTCTTT,CASSLTVNTEAFF
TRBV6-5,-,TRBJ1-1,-,TGTGCCAGCAGTTACAGAGGACAGACCACTGAAGCTTTCTTT,CASSYRGQTTEAFF
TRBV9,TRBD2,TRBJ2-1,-,TGTGCCAGCAGCGTAGTTAGCGGGGGGGCCAATGAGCAGTTCTTC,CASSVVSGGANEQFF
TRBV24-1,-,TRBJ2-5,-,TGTGCCACCAGTTACTCGGGGGAAGGTCAAGAGACCCAGTACTTC,CATSYSGEGQETQYF
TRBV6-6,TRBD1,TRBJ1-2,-,TGTGCCAGCAGTTACCGGACAGGGGATTATGGCTACACCTTC,CASSYRTGDYGYTF
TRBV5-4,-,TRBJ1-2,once,TGTGCCAGCAGCTTGGGGGGCAGGGAATATGGCTACACCTTC,CASSLGGREYGYTF
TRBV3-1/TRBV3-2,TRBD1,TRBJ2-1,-,TGTGCCAGCAGCCAAACAGGGGGGTCCTACAATGAGCAGTTCTTC,CASSQTGGSYNEQFF
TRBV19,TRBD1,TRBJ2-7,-,TGTGCCAGTAGCGGACAGGGGCTCTCCTACGAGCAGTACTTC,CASSGQGLSYEQYF
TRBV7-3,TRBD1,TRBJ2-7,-,TGTGCCAGCAGCTCAACAGGGGGCTACGAGCAGTACTTC,CASSSTGGYEQYF
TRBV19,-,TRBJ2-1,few,TGTGCCAGTAGTTCCCGGGGGTACAATGAGCAGTTCTTC,CASSSRGYNEQFF
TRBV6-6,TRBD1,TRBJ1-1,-,TGTGCCAGCAGCCCCCCCGGGACAGGGACTGAAGCTTTCTTT,CASSPPGTGTEAFF
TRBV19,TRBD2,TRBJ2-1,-,TGTGCCAGTAGTATGTCGAGCGGGGGGGCCGTACGGCAGTTCTTC,CASSMSSGGAVRQFF
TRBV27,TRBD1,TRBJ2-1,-,TGTGCCAGCAGTCTCTGGAGGGACAGGGGGCCCAATGAGCAGTTCTTC,CASSLWRDRGPNEQFF
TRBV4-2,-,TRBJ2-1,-,TGTGCCAGCCGTGGTATATTGGCTAGAACGTCCAATGAGCAGTTCTTC,CASRGILARTSNEQFF
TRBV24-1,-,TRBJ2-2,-,TGTGCCACCAGTGACCCAACAAGGACACAGGCGGCCGGGGAGCTGTTTTTT,CATSDPTRTQAAGELFF
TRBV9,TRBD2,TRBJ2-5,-,TGTGCCAGCAGCCCCAGACTAGCGCAAGACAAAAAAGAGACCCAGTACTTC,CASSPRLAQDKKETQYF
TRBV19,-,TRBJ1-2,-,TGTGCCAGCCGGGGGGGCCGGTTCTACACCTTC,CASRGGRFYTF
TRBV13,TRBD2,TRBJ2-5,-,TGTGCCAGCAGCATATCAACCGGGACTAGCACCCAGACCCAGTACTTC,CASSISTGTSTQTQYF
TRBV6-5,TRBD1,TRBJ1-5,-,TGTGCCAGCAAAGAACAGGGGTGGGGGCCCCAGCATTTT,CASKEQGWGPQHF
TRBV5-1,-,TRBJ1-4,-,TGCGCCAGCAGCTTTAGGGGTACTAATGAAAAACTGTTTTTT,CASSFRGTNEKLFF
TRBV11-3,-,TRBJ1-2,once,TGTGCCAGCAGCTTAGAACGGGTTTTCTCGCCCTATGGCTACACCTTC,CASSLERVFSPYGYTF
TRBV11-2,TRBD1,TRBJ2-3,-,TGTGCCAGCAGCTTAGATGGGACAGGGCAGGCGACAGATACGCAGTATTTT,CASSLDGTGQATDTQYF
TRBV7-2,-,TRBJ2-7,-,TGTGCCAGCAGCGCAGGGGTAACCCCCTACGAGCAGTACTTC,CASSAGVTPYEQYF
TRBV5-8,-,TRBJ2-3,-,TGTGCCAGCCACCTAGCGCCGGGAGATACGCAGTATTTT,CASHLAPGDTQYF
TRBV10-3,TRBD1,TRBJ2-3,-,TGTGCCATCAGTGAGTCGTTGACAGGGGGTAGCACAGATACGCAGTATTTT,CAISESLTGGSTDTQYF
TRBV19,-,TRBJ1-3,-,TGTGCCAGTAGTACCACAGAGCTCGGAAACACCATATATTTT,CASSTTELGNTIYF
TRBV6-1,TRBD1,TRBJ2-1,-,TGTGCCAGCAGTGATACAGGGGCTGAGCAGTTCTTC,CASSDTGAEQFF
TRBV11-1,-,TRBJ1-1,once,TGTGCCAGCTGCGTTACGACAGGCGGACCTAAAACTGGAGCTTTCTTT,CASCVTTGGPKTGAFF
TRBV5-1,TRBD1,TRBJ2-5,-,TGCGCCAGCAGCCCGGAAGGGACAGGGGGCGCGGAGACCCAGTACTTC,CASSPEGTGGAETQYF
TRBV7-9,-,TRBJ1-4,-,TGTGCCAGCAGCCCGGCGGGGGGTTATAATGAAAAACTGTTTTTT,CASSPAGGYNEKLFF
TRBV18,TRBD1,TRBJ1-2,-,TGTGCCAGCTCCCCCATGACAGGGGAGGTTAGGTATGGCTACACCTTC,CASSPMTGEVRYGYTF
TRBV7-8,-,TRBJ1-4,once,TGTGCCAGCAGCTTACGCAGGGTGGGGGAAAAACTGTTTTTT,CASSLRRVGEKLFF
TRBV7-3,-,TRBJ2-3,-,TGTGCCAGCAGCATCAACAGGGCCGCAGATACGCAGTATTTT,CASSINRAADTQYF
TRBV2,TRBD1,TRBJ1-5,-,TGTGCCCGCGGGACAGGGGCCAATCAGCCCCAGCATTTT,CARGTGANQPQHF
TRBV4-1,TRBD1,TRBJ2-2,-,TGCGCCAGCAGCCGAGAGACAGGGCGGGTGGGTGCCGGGGAGCTGTTTTTT,CASSRETGRVGAGELFF
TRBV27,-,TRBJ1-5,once,TGTGCCAGCAGTCGGACGGGGGGCAATCAGCCCCAGCATTTT,CASSRTGGNQPQHF
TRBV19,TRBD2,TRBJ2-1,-,TGTGCCAGTAGTATCGGGGAGGGAATAAGCAATGAGCAGTTCTTC,CASSIGEGISNEQFF
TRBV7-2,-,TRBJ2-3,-,TGTGCCAGCAGCCTGACGGGAAGCACAGATACGCAGTATTTT,CASSLTGSTDTQYF
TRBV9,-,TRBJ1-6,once,TGTGCCAGCAGCGGAATTGGGGGCAAAAATTCACCCCTCCACTTT,CASSGIGGKNSPLHF
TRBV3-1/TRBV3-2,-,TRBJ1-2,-,TGTGCCAGCAGCCAAGCCTCTTATGGCTACACCTTC,CASSQASYGYTF
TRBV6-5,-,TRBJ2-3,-,TGTGCCAGCAGTTACTCCTGGGCCAACACAGATACGCAGTATTTT,CASSYSWANTDTQYF
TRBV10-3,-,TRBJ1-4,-,TGTGCCATCAGTGACCCAGGGAGGTCGGGGAGAGCGCAAAAACTGTTTTTT,CAISDPGRSGRAQKLFF
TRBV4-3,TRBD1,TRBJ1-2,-,TGCGCCAGCAGCCAAGATCCATTAGGTCAGGGGGTAGGATATGGCTACACCTTC,CASSQDPLGQGVGYGYTF
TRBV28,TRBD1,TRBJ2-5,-,TGTGCCAGCAGCCCCGGGACAGGGGTCGGGGCCCAGTACTTC,CASSPGTGVGAQYF
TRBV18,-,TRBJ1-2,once,TGTGCCAGCTCACCTATGACTTTTATTTATGGCTACACCTTC,CASSPMTFIYGYTF
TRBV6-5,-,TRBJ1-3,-,TGTGCCAGCAGTTACTCGGAGGGGTTCGCTGGAAACACCATATATTTT,CASSYSEGFAGNTIYF
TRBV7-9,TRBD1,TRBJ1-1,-,TGTGCCAGCAGCTTAGGGTCGGGACAGGTTGAAGCTTTCTTT,CASSLGSGQVEAFF
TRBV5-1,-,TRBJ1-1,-,TGCGCCAGCAGCTGGGTACAGGCGAACACTGAAGCTTTCTTT,CASSWVQANTEAFF
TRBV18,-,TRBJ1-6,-,TGTGCCAGCGCGACTGGGGGGAAGGGGAATTCACCCCTCCACTTT,CASATGGKGNSPLHF